This T cell receptor beta chain was identified in a study of cytomegalovirus exposure and HLA in healthy donors. Broader study findings: There were several of the most significant clusters that appeared linked to common viral pathogens in a later analysis.

The PCR used 60 Vbeta and 13 Jbeta primers. Clones were read by immunoSEQ multiplex PCR, and TCRdb kept only the in-frame ones, dropping some. The sample gives under 200,000 clones, roughly four fifths of which show up once; approximately 1.5% is in the top ten. The CDR3 spans 17 residues. With 3 bases removed from V and 4 bases from J, the gap between germline ends came to 19 bases. Germline-derived CDR1 and CDR2 are MDHEN and SYDVKM. On this clone: Its antigen is undetermined.

Sequenced sample: PBMCs. The clonotype originates from a woman aged 18-35 years in good health and CMV-seronegative. The gene calls are TRBV28 and TRBJ2-1; the D gene is possibly TRBD2 (6 bases). CDR3 coding DNA: TGTGCCAGCAGTTTTATCGGAGGGGAGCTCCCTTACAATGAGCAGTTCTTC. Translated: CASSFIGGELPYNEQFF.